These T cell receptor beta chains were read from a single sample in a study of blood T cells in healthy people across ages. Each CDR3 protein gets one entry after TCRdb re-called the 5' RACE reads with MiXCR. The profile shows roughly 410,000 distinct CDR3 sequences, roughly half of them singletons. The sample was blood. The receptors were gathered from a man between 60 and 75 years old in good health. Each CDR3 is given with its conserved first and last residue. D genes are given only for firm matches. Where a row states a size, it is once, few, many or the class of an expanded clone; other rows omit it.

d_gene: NA; v_gene: TRBV7-2; abundance: few; j_gene: TRBJ2-5; CDR3nt: TGTGCCAGCAGCTGGACAGTCCAAGAGACCCAGTACTTC; CDR3aa: CASSWTVQETQYF
d_gene: NA; v_gene: TRBV10-3; abundance: NA; j_gene: TRBJ2-5; CDR3nt: TGTGCCATCAGTGGTATCAGGGATGAAGAGACCCAGTACTTC; CDR3aa: CAISGIRDEETQYF
d_gene: NA; v_gene: TRBV29-1; abundance: many; j_gene: TRBJ2-5; CDR3nt: TGCAGCGTTGAAGACTTTCAGGGGAGGAAGACCCAGTACTTC; CDR3aa: CSVEDFQGRKTQYF
d_gene: NA; v_gene: TRBV7-9; abundance: NA; j_gene: TRBJ2-7; CDR3nt: TGTGCCAGCAGCTTAGGTCTTAGCGGCGAGCAGTACTTC; CDR3aa: CASSLGLSGEQYF
d_gene: TRBD1; v_gene: TRBV11-2; abundance: NA; j_gene: TRBJ2-4; CDR3nt: TGTGCCAGCAGTCATGCGGGCGGACAGGGAAACATTCAGTACTTC; CDR3aa: CASSHAGGQGNIQYF
d_gene: TRBD1; v_gene: TRBV7-9; abundance: NA; j_gene: TRBJ1-6; CDR3nt: TGTGCCAGCAGCTTAGCCGGACAGGGGATTTCACCCCTCCACTTT; CDR3aa: CASSLAGQGISPLHF
d_gene: NA; v_gene: TRBV7-2; abundance: NA; j_gene: TRBJ2-7; CDR3nt: TGTGCCAGCAGCTCCCCCCCGGCGCGGGTATTCTACGAGCAGTACTTC; CDR3aa: CASSSPPARVFYEQYF
d_gene: NA; v_gene: TRBV11-3; abundance: NA; j_gene: TRBJ2-5; CDR3nt: TGTGCCAGCAGCTTAGCAGGGTTTAGAGCTGAGACCCAGTACTTC; CDR3aa: CASSLAGFRAETQYF
d_gene: NA; v_gene: TRBV4-1; abundance: many; j_gene: TRBJ1-2; CDR3nt: TGCGCCAGCAGCACCCCATCCACGGGAACATGGGATGGCTACACCTTC; CDR3aa: CASSTPSTGTWDGYTF
d_gene: NA; v_gene: TRBV18; abundance: NA; j_gene: TRBJ2-7; CDR3nt: TGTGCCAGCTCACCAAAGACAGCCTCCTACGAGCAGTACTTC; CDR3aa: CASSPKTASYEQYF
d_gene: NA; v_gene: TRBV29-1; abundance: NA; j_gene: TRBJ2-7; CDR3nt: TGCAGCGTTGAAGGCCATGGGGGGGGCAATGTGTACGAGCAGTACTTC; CDR3aa: CSVEGHGGGNVYEQYF
d_gene: TRBD2; v_gene: TRBV3-1; abundance: many; j_gene: TRBJ2-7; CDR3nt: TGTGCCAGCAGCCAAGGTGGCGGGGGGGCCTACGAGCAGTACTTC; CDR3aa: CASSQGGGGAYEQYF
d_gene: NA; v_gene: TRBV18; abundance: few; j_gene: TRBJ2-1; CDR3nt: TGTGCCAGCTCAGTTGGGGGCAATGAGCAGTTCTTC; CDR3aa: CASSVGGNEQFF
d_gene: NA; v_gene: TRBV20-1; abundance: few; j_gene: TRBJ2-5; CDR3nt: TGCAGTGTTCTCAACCAAGAGACCCAGTACTTC; CDR3aa: CSVLNQETQYF
d_gene: TRBD2; v_gene: TRBV29-1; abundance: NA; j_gene: TRBJ2-3; CDR3nt: TGCAACATCGCGGGGGGGCCTGGGTCTTCCAGCACAGATACGCAGTATTTT; CDR3aa: CNIAGGPGSSSTDTQYF
d_gene: NA; v_gene: TRBV6-5; abundance: NA; j_gene: TRBJ1-6; CDR3nt: TGTGCCAGCAGTCGCGGGAGCGTGAATTCACCCCTCCACTTT; CDR3aa: CASSRGSVNSPLHF
d_gene: TRBD2; v_gene: TRBV12-3/TRBV12-4; abundance: NA; j_gene: TRBJ2-5; CDR3nt: TGTGCCAGCTCGAGGGGAGGGACTGCCCAAGAGACCCAGTACTTC; CDR3aa: CASSRGGTAQETQYF
d_gene: TRBD2; v_gene: TRBV28; abundance: once; j_gene: TRBJ2-1; CDR3nt: TGTGCCAGCAGTACCCATCGGGGGGGAGAGACCCAGTTCTTC; CDR3aa: CASSTHRGGETQFF
d_gene: TRBD2; v_gene: TRBV5-1; abundance: NA; j_gene: TRBJ2-5; CDR3nt: TGCGCCAGCAGCTTGGGGAGGACTAGCAATGAGCAGTACTTC; CDR3aa: CASSLGRTSNEQYF
d_gene: NA; v_gene: TRBV24-1; abundance: few; j_gene: TRBJ2-7; CDR3nt: TGTGCCACCAGTGACCCCGAACAGGGTACCTACGAGCAGTACTTC; CDR3aa: CATSDPEQGTYEQYF
d_gene: NA; v_gene: TRBV28; abundance: NA; j_gene: TRBJ1-2; CDR3nt: TGTGCCAGCCAAGGGAGGGCGAACTATGGCTACACCTTC; CDR3aa: CASQGRANYGYTF
d_gene: TRBD2; v_gene: TRBV4-2; abundance: NA; j_gene: TRBJ2-4; CDR3nt: TGTGCCAGCAGCCAAGATTCTAGCGGGAGGGCCAAAAACATTCAGTACTTC; CDR3aa: CASSQDSSGRAKNIQYF
d_gene: NA; v_gene: TRBV7-7; abundance: NA; j_gene: TRBJ2-5; CDR3nt: TGTGCTAGCAGCCGCACCACAGGGGAGACCCAGTACTTC; CDR3aa: CASSRTTGETQYF
d_gene: NA; v_gene: TRBV20-1; abundance: NA; j_gene: TRBJ2-1; CDR3nt: TGCAGTGCCTGGGCCCTACGGGGTGAGCAGTTCTTC; CDR3aa: CSAWALRGEQFF
d_gene: NA; v_gene: TRBV3-1; abundance: NA; j_gene: TRBJ2-5; CDR3nt: TGTGCCAGCAGCCAACCTAGGTCCCAGACCCAGTACTTC; CDR3aa: CASSQPRSQTQYF
d_gene: NA; v_gene: TRBV7-9; abundance: NA; j_gene: TRBJ2-7; CDR3nt: TGTGCCAGCAGCTTAGCCCCGACATCCTACGAGCAGTACTTC; CDR3aa: CASSLAPTSYEQYF
d_gene: NA; v_gene: TRBV28; abundance: NA; j_gene: TRBJ2-4; CDR3nt: TGTGCCAGCAGTTTGTCGGGACTAGCCAAAAACATTCAGTACTTC; CDR3aa: CASSLSGLAKNIQYF
d_gene: NA; v_gene: TRBV29-1; abundance: NA; j_gene: TRBJ1-5; CDR3nt: TGCAGCGTGGGGGAGGGGTATCAGCCCCAGCATTTT; CDR3aa: CSVGEGYQPQHF
d_gene: TRBD1; v_gene: TRBV4-2; abundance: once; j_gene: TRBJ1-1; CDR3nt: TGTGCCAGCAGCCAAGATCTCGGGACAGTGAACACTGAAGCTTTCTTT; CDR3aa: CASSQDLGTVNTEAFF
d_gene: NA; v_gene: TRBV7-9; abundance: few; j_gene: TRBJ1-4; CDR3nt: TGTGCCAGCAGCCCCTCGACGAGGATGAATGAAAAACTGTTTTTT; CDR3aa: CASSPSTRMNEKLFF
d_gene: NA; v_gene: TRBV28; abundance: many; j_gene: TRBJ2-1; CDR3nt: TGTGCCAGCTTTAAGGGCCCCGCGGGTGAGCAGTTCTTC; CDR3aa: CASFKGPAGEQFF
d_gene: TRBD1; v_gene: TRBV29-1; abundance: NA; j_gene: TRBJ2-1; CDR3nt: TGCAGCGTTGAAGGACAGGGTCCCCGTGGGGGGCAGTTCTTC; CDR3aa: CSVEGQGPRGGQFF
d_gene: TRBD1; v_gene: TRBV7-3; abundance: few; j_gene: TRBJ2-7; CDR3nt: TGTGCCAGCAGCTTAATGGGGACAGGGCCCTACGAGCAGTACTTC; CDR3aa: CASSLMGTGPYEQYF
d_gene: TRBD1; v_gene: TRBV7-2; abundance: few; j_gene: TRBJ2-5; CDR3nt: TGTGCCAGCAGCTCAGCATCTCGGACAGGCGATAATGAGCAGTACTTC; CDR3aa: CASSSASRTGDNEQYF
d_gene: NA; v_gene: TRBV4-3; abundance: NA; j_gene: TRBJ2-7; CDR3nt: TGCGCCAGCAGCCAAGAGGCCACGCTTTCAGGGTTCATCGGGTCCTACGAGCAGTACTTC; CDR3aa: CASSQEATLSGFIGSYEQYF
d_gene: TRBD2; v_gene: TRBV3-1; abundance: once; j_gene: TRBJ2-3; CDR3nt: TGTGCCAGCAGCTCGGCGGGGCTAGCGGGAGCAACAGATACGCAGTATTTT; CDR3aa: CASSSAGLAGATDTQYF
d_gene: TRBD1; v_gene: TRBV29-1; abundance: many; j_gene: TRBJ2-4; CDR3nt: TGCAGCGTGGAGGCCGGGACAGGGTTCAAAAACATTCAGTACTTC; CDR3aa: CSVEAGTGFKNIQYF
d_gene: NA; v_gene: TRBV20-1; abundance: many; j_gene: TRBJ2-1; CDR3nt: TGCAGTGCTAGTGGAAGGGTGGGAGGACTCTACAATGAGCAGTTCTTC; CDR3aa: CSASGRVGGLYNEQFF
d_gene: TRBD1; v_gene: TRBV20-1; abundance: many; j_gene: TRBJ2-4; CDR3nt: TGCAGTGCTAGACAGGGGGAAGCCAAAAACATTCAGTACTTC; CDR3aa: CSARQGEAKNIQYF
d_gene: NA; v_gene: TRBV6-2/TRBV6-3; abundance: NA; j_gene: TRBJ2-7; CDR3nt: TGTGCCAGCAAGGTCCGGGGACTGACGGAGGAGCAGTACTTC; CDR3aa: CASKVRGLTEEQYF
d_gene: TRBD2; v_gene: TRBV12-3/TRBV12-4; abundance: few; j_gene: TRBJ2-7; CDR3nt: TGTGCCAGCAGTTTTGGACTAGAAAGCTCCTACGAGCAGTACTTC; CDR3aa: CASSFGLESSYEQYF
d_gene: NA; v_gene: TRBV7-9; abundance: few; j_gene: TRBJ2-7; CDR3nt: TGTGCCAGCAGTCGGGACGAGCAGTACTTC; CDR3aa: CASSRDEQYF
d_gene: TRBD1; v_gene: TRBV3-1; abundance: few; j_gene: TRBJ2-7; CDR3nt: TGTGCCAGCAGCAGCCGGGACAGCAGATCGAGGGAGCAGTACTTC; CDR3aa: CASSSRDSRSREQYF
d_gene: TRBD1; v_gene: TRBV24-1; abundance: NA; j_gene: TRBJ2-6; CDR3nt: TGTGCCACGGCGAGAGGGACAGGTGGGGCCAACGTCCTGACTTTC; CDR3aa: CATARGTGGANVLTF
d_gene: TRBD1; v_gene: TRBV27; abundance: NA; j_gene: TRBJ2-7; CDR3nt: TGTGCCAGCAGTTTAGGGACAGGGAAATACGAGCAGTACTTC; CDR3aa: CASSLGTGKYEQYF
d_gene: TRBD2; v_gene: TRBV30; abundance: NA; j_gene: TRBJ2-1; CDR3nt: TGTGCCTACCAGACTAGCGGGAGGTTCAATGAGCAGTTCTTC; CDR3aa: CAYQTSGRFNEQFF
d_gene: NA; v_gene: TRBV20-1; abundance: NA; j_gene: TRBJ2-5; CDR3nt: TGCAGTGCTAGAGATAACGTAGCTGGGACCCAGTACTTC; CDR3aa: CSARDNVAGTQYF
d_gene: NA; v_gene: TRBV20-1; abundance: NA; j_gene: TRBJ1-5; CDR3nt: TGCAGTGCCAAGAGACTCCCGGAGGAGACCCAGCATTTT; CDR3aa: CSAKRLPEETQHF
d_gene: NA; v_gene: TRBV3-1; abundance: few; j_gene: TRBJ2-5; CDR3nt: TGTGCCAGCAGCCAGTGGAAGGAGACCCAGTACTTC; CDR3aa: CASSQWKETQYF
d_gene: NA; v_gene: TRBV20-1; abundance: NA; j_gene: TRBJ1-2; CDR3nt: TGCAGTGCTAGAGCCCCCGGCCTCCTGGGGAACTATGACTACACCTTC; CDR3aa: CSARAPGLLGNYDYTF